One and the same sample provided the 3 T cell receptor beta chains below, sequenced in a study of blood T cell repertoires in COVID-19. Only in-frame clones appear in the TCRdb table, and some are missing; sequencing was by immunoSEQ multiplex PCR. The data contain 300,000 to 400,000 clones, approximately 89% of them seen just once; the ten biggest clones take up around 5%. Specimen: PBMCs or T cells enriched from blood (not recorded which). The receptors originated from a man between 25 and 39 years old who had recovered from COVID-19.

The V call is TRBV10-2, the J call TRBJ2-3; 10 nucleotides agree with TRBD1. This CDR3 spans 15 amino acids. Looked up from germline, CDR1 is WSHSY and CDR2 is SAAADI. J lost 5 bases, V lost 10 bases, and 12 bases had no gene match. The CDR3, as DNA: TGCGCCACCCTTACACCGGGACAGGGGATAGATACGCAGTATTTT. Translating it yields CATLTPGQGIDTQYF.

V gene TRBV24-1 combines with J gene TRBJ1-3, with D possibly being TRBD1 (5 bases). The V end lost 9 bases, the J end lost 3 bases, and 8 bases lay between the germline ends. Germline V gene lookup returns CDR1 KGHDR and CDR2 SFDVKD. The CDR3 is 12 amino acids. CDR3 region: CATSGIGNTIYF. The CDR3 coding sequence is TGTGCCACCTCAGGGATTGGAAACACCATATATTTT.

The chain recombines TRBV18 with TRBJ2-2, with 7 nucleotides matching TRBD1. Germline V gives CDR1 KGHSH, CDR2 LQKENI. The CDR3 has 14 amino acids. J lost 5 bases, V lost 4 bases, and 4 bases had no gene match. CDR3 in DNA: TGTGCCAGCTCACAGGGGGCGCGAACCGGGGAGCTGTTTTTT. It specifies CASSQGARTGELFF.